The present T cell receptor (beta chain) was sequenced within a study of T cell changes during pregnancy in multiple sclerosis (dated by TCRdb to the late 2010s). About the full investigation: The study examined how the T cell repertoire changed over the course of pregnancy in women with multiple sclerosis.

V is pared back by 5 bases and J by 3 bases, with 12 bases lying between the germline termini. From the cysteine through the phenylalanine, the CDR3 covers 13 amino acids. Just CDR3 DNA is preserved here, 39 bases in frame from base 1. From the germline V gene, CDR1 is SQVTM and CDR2 is ANQGSEA. The receptor library was made with the immunoSEQ multiplex PCR assay. TCRdb's version of the immuneACCESS table is confined to in-frame rearrangements and falls short of the full clone set. An unresolved V gene accounts for under half of the shortfall where checked; the remainder is of unknown origin. For this sample the table gives around 56,000 clones, of which about 94% were detected only once. Less than 3% of the sample is held by the ten biggest clonotypes. For this clone: Its target antigen remains unknown. Base-call qualities are not available, and no considerably larger clone is one nucleotide away.

The sequences come from CD8+ T cells from peripheral blood mononuclear cells, collected after pregnancy. The chain is encoded by TRBV29-1 joined to TRBJ2-3; tentative D gene TRBD2, with 6 bases matching. The TCR comes from a female donor with multiple sclerosis, enrolled in a pregnancy study. Here is the DNA: TGCAGCGTTCGGGGGAGTAATACAGATACGCAGTATTTT. It specifies CSVRGSNTDTQYF.